This T cell receptor (beta chain) was observed in a study of type 1 regulatory T cells. Study background: An in vitro protocol generated T-allo10, a Tr1-enriched, alloantigen-specific CD4 T cell product. Regarding the study as a whole: Type 1 regulatory T cells had a more restricted TCR repertoire than non-type 1 regulatory T cells.

TCRdb reanalysed the reads using MiXCR and keeps one entry per CDR3 protein. This sample carries approximately 42,000 distinct CDR3 sequences, about 12% of them seen once, and the ten largest clones take roughly 8%. At least ten counts were recorded for this clonotype. As yet, its antigen is unknown. This sequence originates from a human donor in good health. The specimen was cultured non-Tr1 T cells, either the whole culture or a sorted T cell fraction (not recorded which).

The CDR3 nucleotides read TGTGCCAGCAGCCAAGCCGGGGGGCTGGAGGAGACCCAGTACTTC. Its translation is CASSQAGGLEETQYF. The chain joins TRBV7-2 to TRBJ2-5; D perhaps matches TRBD2 (7 bases). V lost 5 bases and J lost 5, with 18 bases in between. This CDR3 is built from 15 residues. Germline V gene sequence: CDR1 SGHTA, CDR2 FQGNSA.